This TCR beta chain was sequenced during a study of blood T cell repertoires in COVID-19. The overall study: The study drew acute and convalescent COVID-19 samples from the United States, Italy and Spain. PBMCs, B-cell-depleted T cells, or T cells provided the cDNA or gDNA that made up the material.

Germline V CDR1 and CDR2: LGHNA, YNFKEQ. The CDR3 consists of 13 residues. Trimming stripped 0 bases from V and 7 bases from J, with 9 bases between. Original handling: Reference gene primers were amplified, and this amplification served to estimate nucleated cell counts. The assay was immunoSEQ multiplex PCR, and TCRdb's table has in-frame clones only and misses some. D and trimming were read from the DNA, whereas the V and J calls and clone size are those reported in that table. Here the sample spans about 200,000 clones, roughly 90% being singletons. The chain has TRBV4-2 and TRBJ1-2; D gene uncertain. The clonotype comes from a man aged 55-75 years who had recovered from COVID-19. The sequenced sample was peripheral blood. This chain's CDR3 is CASSQERSGGYTF. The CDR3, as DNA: TGTGCCAGCAGCCAAGAGAGGAGCGGTGGCTACACCTTC.